The TCR beta chain described here comes from a study of early T cells in non-severe SARS-CoV-2 infection (dated by TCRdb to about 2021). Regarding the complete study: Because TCR sequencing was done on bulk RNA from unsorted whole blood, the alpha and beta chains could not be paired.

V loses 5 bases of germline sequence and J loses 8 bases, and the interval between the two ends is 19 bases. Inclusive of the bounding cysteine and phenylalanine, the CDR3 is 15 residues long. Kept here is only the CDR3 DNA, which spans 45 bases and is read in frame from base 1. Taken from the germline V gene, the CDR1 and CDR2 loops are SGHVS and FNYEAQ. To note about this clonotype: The antigen it binds to is not known. The record has no base qualities; no much larger clone is one base away.

What the work shows at the level of the full study, not this receptor alone: VDJdb matching was skewed toward anti-spike CD8 responses and likely underestimated virus-specific expansions, missing private and CD4 specificities.

Library method: 5' RACE. Data came from a NextSeq 500. To correct for sequencing error and PCR bias, the TCR library protocol tagged individual cDNA molecules with unique molecular identifiers. Both TCR alpha and beta chains were sequenced, and tight co-correlation was observed between alpha and beta sequence abundances in each sample. Processing in the source paper ran as follows. Decombinator V4 was used to annotate TCR sequences for V gene, J gene and CDR3. TCRs were defined as expanded if a significant change between any two time points was detected under a Poisson model with p below 0.0001. TCR abundances were normalised to the total number of TCRs sequenced per sample and expressed as counts per million. TRAV1-2 paired with TRAJ12, TRAJ20 or TRAJ33 defined MAIT TCRs, while TRAV10 paired with TRAJ18 defined iNKT TCRs. VDJdb, accessed 1 November 2021, was searched for CMV, EBV and SARS-CoV-2 annotated TCRs, with TCRs annotated for multiple antigens excluded. The public reads were run again by TCRdb, first through fastp at Q25 and then through MiXCR, and only productive beta chains were kept. Each CDR3 protein gets just one entry, which takes the most common genes and DNA from the rows behind it. These V and J calls are TCRdb output, not the study's own analysis. Present in this sample are about 110,000 distinct CDR3 sequences, around 10% of which were seen just once. The ten biggest clones cover 3% to 3.5% of the sample.

The study was a case-control design nested within a healthcare worker cohort in London, UK, with weekly nasopharyngeal swab PCR tests and blood sampling. Between 23 and 31 March 2020, the week of the UK lockdown, healthcare workers were enrolled and then followed up weekly for as long as 16 weeks. The sequenced sample was whole blood. This sequence was found in an adult who was a healthcare worker with PCR-confirmed SARS-CoV-2 infection or an uninfected control (not recorded which). This chain is built from TRBV7-6 and TRBJ1-3; TRBD1 could be the D gene, as 5 bases match. DNA sequence: TGTGCCAGCAGCCCGAGGACATTGCGAGGGGACACCATATATTTT. Translated, this is CASSPRTLRGDTIYF.